Listed below are T cell receptor beta chains from one sample, sequenced in a study of blood T cell repertoires in COVID-19. TCRdb keeps only in-frame clones here, not all; method: immunoSEQ multiplex PCR. This table holds roughly 69,000 clones, 80% to 90% found once. Specimen: peripheral blood. The receptors come from a human donor in a cohort sampled during active COVID-19. CDR3s include the opening cysteine and the closing phenylalanine or tryptophan. A D gene is named only where the DNA matches it firmly. The size entry is marked missing in some rows and otherwise reads once, few, many or a size class.

>TRBV18|TRBJ2-7|TRBD1|-
TGTGCCAGCTCACCACCGACAGGGAGAGGTGAGCAGTACTTC
CASSPPTGRGEQYF
>TRBV5-1|TRBJ2-1|TRBD1|once
TGCGCCAGCAGCTTGCAGGGGGAAGACAATGAGCAGTTCTTC
CASSLQGEDNEQFF
>TRBV4-2|TRBJ2-1|TRBD1|-
TGTGCCAGCAGCCAAGCCGGGACAGGGGCTTACAATGAGCAGTTCTTC
CASSQAGTGAYNEQFF
>TRBV9|TRBJ2-3|TRBD1|-
TGTGCCAGCAGCTCCCGACAGGGGGCTAGCACAGATACGCAGTATTTT
CASSSRQGASTDTQYF
>TRBV7-9|TRBJ2-7|-|-
TGTGCCAGCAGCACCCGAGGGCTAGCTGGATACGAGCAGTACTTC
CASSTRGLAGYEQYF
>TRBV11-2|TRBJ1-1|TRBD1|-
TGTGCCAGCAGCCTCCGACAGGGGTTGAACACTGAAGCTTTCTTT
CASSLRQGLNTEAFF
>TRBV28|TRBJ2-1|-|-
TGTGCCAGCAGTGAAAGACAGAACTACAATGAGCAGTTCTTC
CASSERQNYNEQFF
>TRBV7-9|TRBJ1-4|-|-
TGTGCCAGCAGCCTGACTGAAACTAATGAAAAACTGTTTTTT
CASSLTETNEKLFF
>TRBV28|TRBJ2-1|TRBD2|-
TGTGCCAGCAAGACCCCTAGCGGCTACAATGAGCAGTTCTTC
CASKTPSGYNEQFF
>TRBV28|TRBJ2-1|TRBD2|-
TGTGCCAGCAGACTGGTAGCGGGAGGGCCTGCGCAGCAGTTCTTC
CASRLVAGGPAQQFF
>TRBV14|TRBJ1-2|TRBD1|-
TGTGCCAGCAGCCCCAATACCGGGACAGGGGGCGCAGCCTATGGCTACACCTTC
CASSPNTGTGGAAYGYTF
>TRBV18|TRBJ1-6|-|-
TGTGCCAGCTCACCGTCCCCAAATTTCTCCTATAATTCACCCCTCCACTTT
CASSPSPNFSYNSPLHF
>TRBV27|TRBJ2-1|TRBD2|-
TGTGCCAGCAGTTTCGGACTAGCGGGAGTGCCCCAATACAATGAGCAGTTCTTC
CASSFGLAGVPQYNEQFF
>TRBV6-5|TRBJ1-2|TRBD1|-
TGTGCCAGCAGTTACCACCCGACAGGGGGCTATGGCTACACCTTC
CASSYHPTGGYGYTF
>TRBV7-2|TRBJ2-7|TRBD1|-
TGTGCCAGCAGCTTTAGGACAGGGGGCGTTTACGAGCAGTACTTC
CASSFRTGGVYEQYF
>TRBV9|TRBJ2-3|TRBD2|-
TGTGCCAGCAGCGTAGCCACTAGCGGGGGCAAAGATACGCAGTATTTT
CASSVATSGGKDTQYF
>TRBV7-2|TRBJ2-3|-|-
TGTGCCAGCAGCATACAGGGCTGGGATACGCAGTATTTT
CASSIQGWDTQYF
>TRBV6-5|TRBJ2-7|TRBD1|-
TGTGCCAGCAGGAACCCCGGGACAGTACCCTACGAGCAGTACTTC
CASRNPGTVPYEQYF
>TRBV7-2|TRBJ2-5|-|-
TGTGCCAGCAGCTTCCGAGCGGCTCAAGAGACCCAGTACTTC
CASSFRAAQETQYF
>TRBV27|TRBJ2-2|TRBD2|-
TGTGCCAGCAGTTTAGCCCGCGGGAGGACCGGGGAGCTGTTTTTT
CASSLARGRTGELFF
>TRBV7-9|TRBJ2-1|TRBD2|-
TGTGCCAGCAGTAGTGGGGAGGGGAGATCCTACAATGAGCAGTTCTTC
CASSSGEGRSYNEQFF
>TRBV5-1|TRBJ2-5|TRBD2|-
TGCGCCAGCAGCTCGGGTCCTAGCGGGCAAGAGACCCAGTACTTC
CASSSGPSGQETQYF
>TRBV7-6|TRBJ2-5|TRBD1|-
TGTGCCAGCAGCCCGCAACAGGGGATCGGGGAGACCCAGTACTTC
CASSPQQGIGETQYF
>TRBV7-2|TRBJ1-1|-|-
TGTGCCAGCAGCTTAGGGGCAGACATGAACACTGAAGCTTTCTTT
CASSLGADMNTEAFF
>TRBV18|TRBJ2-7|-|-
TGTGCCAGCTCACCTCCAGGACTGAACGAGCAGTACTTC
CASSPPGLNEQYF
>TRBV7-2|TRBJ2-2|TRBD1|once
TGTGCCAGCCGGACAGGGAGAAACACCGGGGAGCTGTTTTTT
CASRTGRNTGELFF
>TRBV11-2|TRBJ2-7|-|-
TGTGCCAGCAGCCCTTGGACACGGGTGGTAACCTACGAGCAGTACTTC
CASSPWTRVVTYEQYF
>TRBV4-1|TRBJ2-4|TRBD2|-
TGCGCCAGCAGCCCCTCATCCAGCGGGAGCAAAAACATTCAGTACTTC
CASSPSSSGSKNIQYF
>TRBV4-2|TRBJ2-7|TRBD1|-
TGTGCCAGCAGCCAAGCTAGACAGGGGGTCTACGAGCAGTACTTC
CASSQARQGVYEQYF
>TRBV7-2|TRBJ2-3|-|-
TGTGCCAGCAGCTTAGGCGGGTGGAGCACAGATACGCAGTATTTT
CASSLGGWSTDTQYF
>TRBV18|TRBJ2-1|TRBD2|-
TGTGCCAGCTCTCCAAGCGGGGGGGCCGGTCATGAGCAGTTCTTC
CASSPSGGAGHEQFF
>TRBV10-3|TRBJ1-2|-|-
TGTGCCATCAGTGAGAACCTCTCCGGTGGCTACACCTTC
CAISENLSGGYTF
>TRBV5-1|TRBJ1-2|-|-
TGCGCCAGCAGCTTTACCCCAGGTCCCGGCTACACCTTC
CASSFTPGPGYTF
>TRBV2|TRBJ1-5|-|-
TGTGCCAGCAGTGAACTGGGGCGTAGCAATCAGCCCCAGCATTTT
CASSELGRSNQPQHF
>TRBV5-8|TRBJ2-2|TRBD2|-
TGTGCCAGCAGTCCGGGACTAGCGGGCACCGGGGAGCTGTTTTTT
CASSPGLAGTGELFF
>TRBV5-1|TRBJ2-2|-|-
TGCGCCAGCAGCATTACCGGGACAAACACCGGGGAGCTGTTTTTT
CASSITGTNTGELFF
>TRBV5-1|TRBJ2-5|TRBD2|-
TGCGCCAGCAGCGGTTATAGCGGGGGCCGAGGAGAGACCCAGTACTTC
CASSGYSGGRGETQYF
>TRBV28|TRBJ1-5|-|-
TGTGCCAGCAAGGAACAGACCCGGAATCAGCCCCAGCATTTT
CASKEQTRNQPQHF
>TRBV4-2|TRBJ2-1|TRBD2|few
TGTGCCAGCAGCCAACGACTAGCGGGAGGTGGGGGGATCTCCTACAATGAGCAGTTCTTC
CASSQRLAGGGGISYNEQFF
>TRBV6-6|TRBJ1-4|-|-
TGTGCCAGCAGTGGGAAGACAGTCCGGCACGAAAAACTGTTTTTT
CASSGKTVRHEKLFF
>TRBV5-1|TRBJ2-1|-|-
TGCGCCAGCGGTTCGGACAGAACCTACAATGAGCAGTTCTTC
CASGSDRTYNEQFF
>TRBV2|TRBJ1-2|-|-
TGTGCCAGCAGTGAAAGTTACAGAGGGGGCTACACCTTC
CASSESYRGGYTF
>TRBV4-1|TRBJ1-3|-|-
TGCGCCAGCAGCCAAGTCACAGGGCTCGCTGGAAACACCATATATTTT
CASSQVTGLAGNTIYF
>TRBV21-1|TRBJ2-4|-|-
TGTGCCAGCAGCTCAAACTGGGGACTCGGCGGGGGCAACATTCAGTACTTC
CASSSNWGLGGGNIQYF
>TRBV27|TRBJ1-2|-|-
TGTGCCAGCAGTTCCGCCGGGACACTTAAGGCTGGCTACACCTTC
CASSSAGTLKAGYTF
>TRBV7-6|TRBJ1-1|-|-
TGTGCCAGCAGCTCGGACAGAAACATGAACACTGAAGCTTTCTTT
CASSSDRNMNTEAFF
>TRBV24-1|TRBJ2-6|-|-
TGTGCCACCAGTGAGTGGAGGGCTTCTGGGGCCAACGTCCTGACTTTC
CATSEWRASGANVLTF